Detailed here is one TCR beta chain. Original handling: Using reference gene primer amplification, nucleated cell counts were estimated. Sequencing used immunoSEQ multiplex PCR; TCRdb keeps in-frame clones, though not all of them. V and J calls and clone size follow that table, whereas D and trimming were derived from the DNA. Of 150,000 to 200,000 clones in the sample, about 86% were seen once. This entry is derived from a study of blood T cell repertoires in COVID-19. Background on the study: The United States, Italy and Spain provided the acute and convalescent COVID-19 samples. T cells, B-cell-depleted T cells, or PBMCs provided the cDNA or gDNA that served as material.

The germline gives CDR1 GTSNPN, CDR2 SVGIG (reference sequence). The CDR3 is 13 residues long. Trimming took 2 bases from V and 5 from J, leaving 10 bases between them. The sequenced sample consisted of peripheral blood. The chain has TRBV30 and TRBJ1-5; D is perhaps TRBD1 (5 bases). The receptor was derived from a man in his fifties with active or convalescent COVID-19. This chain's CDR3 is CAWSWAGDQPQHF. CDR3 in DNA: TGTGCCTGGAGTTGGGCGGGGGATCAGCCCCAGCATTTT.